The T cell receptor (beta chain) under discussion was sequenced for a study of shared clonotypes between healthy human individuals. Data came from immunoSEQ multiplex PCR; TCRdb stores just in-frame clones and leaves some out. The data contain 2 million to 2.5 million clones, under 95% of them singletons. Study results and limitations: Approximately 5% of naive CD4 clonotypes were shared across a handful of donors. When compared with the clonotypes that were shared by all four sorted-subset donors, the non-shared clonotypes turned out to have lower generation probabilities.

Germline CDR1 is MRHNA and CDR2 is SNTAGT. The junction had 13 bases not matched to a gene; V was cut back by 6 bases and J by 6 bases. The CDR3 contains 16 residues. Concerning this clone: Its antigen remains unknown.

The chain links TRBV6-4 to TRBJ2-5; 10 bases map to TRBD1. The sequenced sample consisted of naive CD4+ T cells from PBMCs. Stated subset: CD45RA+ positively selected. This TCR derives from a man younger than 35 in good health. Some clones in this sample may be carry-over from other donors' samples. CDR3 sequence: CASSPFGTGVLKTQYF. The DNA for the CDR3 is TGTGCCAGCAGCCCCTTCGGGACAGGGGTTCTGAAGACCCAGTACTTC.